The TCR beta chain described here comes from a study of Graves' ophthalmopathy and Graves' hyperthyroidism. Regarding the study as a whole: In predicting ophthalmopathy progression, the model reached about 71% sensitivity and 72% to 80% specificity. Most thyroid-expanded clonotypes exceeding 0.001 frequency were also found in blood.

The CDR3 spans 15 residues. CDR1 and CDR2 (germline): SGHTA, FQGNSA. This clonotype turned up a few times. Its antigen is unidentified. Amplifying from RNA transcripts, the study obtained TCR beta CDR3 regions. Scientists carried out first-round RT-PCR using HTBI primers and then a second-round multiplex PCR. TCRdb reprocessed the multiplex PCR reads with MiXCR, giving one entry per CDR3 protein. The table has about 550,000 distinct CDR3 sequences, roughly 39% seen once. Newly diagnosed hyperthyroidism donors, aged 18 to 65, duration under 2 months. Other autoimmune diseases, uncontrolled infections, pregnancy or lactation ruled patients out of participation.

Sequencing was carried out using peripheral blood or thyroid tissue (not recorded which). This TCR came from an adult man with Graves' hyperthyroidism. This chain links TRBV7-2 with TRBJ2-7; 8 bases fit TRBD2. The end of the DNA is better explained by TRBJ2-1, so the J call may be wrong. DNA for the CDR3: TGTGCCAGCAGCCGCATCGGGGGGGCCGTCAATGAGCAGTTCTTC. It codes for CASSRIGGAVNEQFF.